This record concerns one T cell receptor beta chain sequence. Its antigen remains unidentified. The table came from immunoSEQ multiplex PCR; TCRdb's copy has only in-frame clones and leaves some out. This table has 55,000 to 70,000 clones, around 94% appearing once. This sample was included in a study of cytomegalovirus exposure and HLA in healthy donors. Study-level results: According to a later analysis, TCR clusters from the first cohort tended to co-occur in the 120 or so validation repertoires. The classifier reportedly diagnosed cytomegalovirus status with high specificity and sensitivity.

CDR1 and CDR2 (germline): LNHDA, SQIVND (reference sequence). There are 15 residues in the CDR3. V lost 5 bases, J lost 1 base, and 14 bases lay in between. The source of this sequence is a man aged 18 to 29 in good health and CMV-seronegative. The specimen sequenced was PBMCs. The chain combines TRBV19 with TRBJ1-2; D is possibly TRBD1 (5 bases). The CDR3 nucleotides read TGTGCCAGTAGTTTCAAGGAGGGGCTTAACTATGGCTACACCTTC. It yields the protein CASSFKEGLNYGYTF.